The clone carrying this T cell receptor beta chain was seen a handful of times. Its antigen remains unknown. The data were obtained in a study of cytomegalovirus exposure and HLA in healthy donors. General study results and limits: Cytomegalovirus association was listed for 164 TCR beta chains. Among TCR beta chains of equal frequency, HLA-associated ones were more clonally expanded in a later analysis.

Unrecorded immune exposures were likely, despite nominal health at sampling. The CDR3 totals 16 residues. Germline CDR1 is SNHLY and CDR2 is FYNNEI. Trimming pared 3 bases from V and 0 bases from J, leaving 13 bases between. The PCR was carried out with 60 Vbeta primers and 13 Jbeta primers. The method was immunoSEQ multiplex PCR; TCRdb's version includes in-frame clones alone and lacks a portion of them. Here the sample spans about 200,000 clones, 79% being singletons. Sequencing was carried out using PBMCs. The TCR was taken from a girl aged 10-17 years in good health and CMV-seropositive. This chain joins TRBV2 and TRBJ2-3; no clear D. The CDR3 reads CASSEGPYLSTDTQYF. CDR3 bases: TGTGCCAGCAGTGAGGGCCCCTATTTGAGCACAGATACGCAGTATTTT. The full variable domain, in which reference TRBV2 and TRBJ2-3 provide the parts outside the CDR3, is EPEVTQTPSHQVTQMGQEVILRCVPISNHLYFYWYRQILGQKVEFLVSFYNNEISEKSEIFDDQFSVERPDGSNFTLKIRSTKLEDSAMYFCASSEGPYLSTDTQYFGPGTRLTVL.